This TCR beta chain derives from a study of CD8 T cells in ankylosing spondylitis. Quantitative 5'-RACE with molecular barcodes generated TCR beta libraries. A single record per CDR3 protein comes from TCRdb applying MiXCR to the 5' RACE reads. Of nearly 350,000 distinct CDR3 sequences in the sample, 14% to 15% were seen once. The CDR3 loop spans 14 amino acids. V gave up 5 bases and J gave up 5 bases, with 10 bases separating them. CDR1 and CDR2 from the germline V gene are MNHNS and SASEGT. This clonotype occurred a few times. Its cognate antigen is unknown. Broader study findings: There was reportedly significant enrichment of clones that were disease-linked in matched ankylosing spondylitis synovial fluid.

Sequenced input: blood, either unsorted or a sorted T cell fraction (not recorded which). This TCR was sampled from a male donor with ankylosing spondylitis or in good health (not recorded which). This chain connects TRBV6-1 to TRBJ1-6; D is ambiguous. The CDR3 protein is CASSRNGNNSPLHF. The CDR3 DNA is TGTGCCAGCAGTCGAAACGGCAATAATTCACCCCTCCACTTT.